The next 10 T cell receptor beta chains were all read from a single sample in a study of metastatic and nonmetastatic thyroid tumors. TCRdb re-analyzed the PCR reads using MiXCR. The data show approximately 7,000 clones, approximately 33% seen once. No patient received treatment before thyroid surgery. The specimen was adjacent normal tissue. The receptors shown here come from a female donor with papillary thyroid cancer or a benign thyroid nodule (not recorded which). Some clones in this sample may be carry-over from other donors' samples.

The J gene is TRBJ1-1, the V gene TRBV18, with D possibly TRBD1 on 5 matching bases. V gave up 5 bases and J gave up 6 bases, with 19 bases separating them. The CDR3 spans 15 residues. The germline CDR1 and CDR2 sequences are KGHSH and LQKENI. CDR3 coding DNA: TGTGCCAGCTCAGCGGACCCAAGGGGCCGTTCTGAAGCTTTCTTT. It translates to CASSADPRGRSEAFF.

This clone was seen many times. The chain has TRBV6-5 and TRBJ1-3, with D possibly TRBD1 on 5 matching bases. The V end was cut by 3 bases, the J end by 0 bases, with 9 bases between. The length of the CDR3 is 15 residues. Germline lookup yields CDR1 MNHEY and CDR2 SVGAGI. CDR3 DNA: TGTGCCAGCAGTTATATCGGGGGCTCTGGAAACACCATATATTTT. It is translated as CASSYIGGSGNTIYF.

The chain is built from TRBV11-2 and TRBJ1-5; TRBD1 matches at 7 bases. Germline V CDR1 and CDR2: SGHAT, FQNNGV. The CDR3 totals 16 residues. After removal of 2 bases from V and 3 bases from J, the junction contained 7 bases not matched to a gene. CDR3 coding DNA: TGTGCCAGCAGCTTAAGGGGACAGTCGAACAATCAGCCCCAGCATTTT. Protein: CASSLRGQSNNQPQHF.

Points on this clone: A much larger clone lies one base from this, so it may be a read error. The chain is built from TRBV20-1 and TRBJ2-6; TRBD2 is a possible D gene (5 bases). V shed 8 bases and J shed 4 bases, with 15 bases lying between them. The germline V gene has CDR1 DFQATT and CDR2 SNEGSKA (reference sequence). The CDR3 spans 14 residues. The CDR3 region is CSLGGPGGANVLTF. CDR3 DNA: TGCAGTTTAGGCGGGCCGGGGGGGGCCAACGTCCTGACTTTC.

Sample share makes this clone large. The J gene is TRBJ2-5, the V gene TRBV2; D is ambiguous. This CDR3 has 11 amino acids. V lost 7 bases and J lost 5, with 8 bases in between. Germline V gives CDR1 SNHLY, CDR2 FYNNEI. The DNA for the CDR3 is TGTGCCAGCATGGGCAGTGAGACCCAGTACTTC. It codes for CASMGSETQYF.

The genes are TRBV7-2 and TRBJ2-7; D not resolved. Germline loops: CDR1 SGHTA, CDR2 FQGNSA. Trimming cost V 0 bases and J 4 bases, with 13 bases left between them. CDR3 length equals 15 residues. CDR3 residues: CASSLAGSQTYEQYF. The CDR3 nucleotides read TGTGCCAGCAGCTTAGCCGGCTCTCAGACGTACGAGCAGTACTTC.

By sample fraction, this clone is medium-sized (0.01 to 0.1%). CDR3 bases: TGTGCCAGTAGTATAGAACACCACCCCACAGATACGCAGTATTTT. Translated: CASSIEHHPTDTQYF. The chain uses TRBV19 and TRBJ2-3, with D unclear. The germline CDR1 and CDR2 sequences are LNHDA and SQIVND (reference sequence). V lost 0 bases and J 2 bases, leaving 9 bases between the germline ends. There are 15 residues in the CDR3.

In this sample, this clone is medium-sized. J is TRBJ2-7 and V is TRBV7-9, with TRBD1 matching over 8 bases. The germline V gene encodes CDR1 SEHNR and CDR2 FQNEAQ (reference sequence). The CDR3 has 14 residues. Losses at the gene ends were 1 base for V and 5 bases for J; bases not matched to a gene: 4. The CDR3 region is CASSLDRGYNEQYF. CDR3 nucleotides: TGTGCCAGCAGCTTAGACAGGGGGTATAACGAGCAGTACTTC.

This clone has just a few counts. V and J are TRBV5-1 and TRBJ2-1, with D perhaps being TRBD1 or TRBD2 (5 bases each). This CDR3 is built from 17 residues. In germline, CDR1 is SGHRS, CDR2 YFSETQ. The V end lost 0 bases, the J end lost 4 bases, and 17 bases lay between the germline ends. DNA of the CDR3: TGCGCCAGCAGCTTGGAGGGGAGTTTTAGGGGATACAATGAGCAGTTCTTC. This translates into CASSLEGSFRGYNEQFF. The full variable domain, in which reference TRBV5-1 and TRBJ2-1 provide the parts outside the CDR3, is KAGVTQTPRYLIKTRGQQVTLSCSPISGHRSVSWYQQTPGQGLQFLFEYFSETQRNKGNFPGRFSGRQFSNSRSEMNVSTLELGDSALYLCASSLEGSFRGYNEQFFGPGTRLTVL.

This clone came up once. This chain links TRBV7-9 with TRBJ1-2; no clear D. This CDR3 has 14 residues. Trimming cost V 4 bases and J 12 bases, with 21 bases left between them. CDR1 is SEHNR, CDR2 FQNEAQ, per germline (reference sequence). CDR3 sequence (DNA): TGTGCCAGCAGCTCCAAAACCTCGCCAGGAGAACACACCTTC. It translates to CASSSKTSPGEHTF.